This TCR beta chain appears in the sequencing data of a study of shared clonotypes between healthy human individuals. Only one count was recorded for this clone. CDR1 is SGHAT and CDR2 is FQNNGV in the germline V gene. V shed 5 bases and J 5 bases; nucleotides not matched to a gene: 8. The CDR3 is made up of 15 amino acids. Naive CD8 cells were CD45RO-negative, positively selected for CCR7, excluding terminally differentiated effector memory CD45RA+ cells. Donors, healthy HIV-negative adults, lacked recent acute infections or vaccinations. Donors comprised only Caucasian adults living in Nashville, Tennessee. Here immunoSEQ multiplex PCR was the method, and the copy in TCRdb shows in-frame clones only, minus some. Of a few million clones detected, 90% to 95% appear once; the ten largest clones hold less than 2%.

The chain uses TRBV11-2 and TRBJ2-7; the match to TRBD1 covers 11 bases. The sample was naive CD8+ T cells from PBMCs. The clonotype originates from a man aged 18 to 29 in good health. Some clones in this sample may be carry-over from other donors' samples. The CDR3 protein is CASSHRDRGVDEQYF. CDR3 coding DNA: TGTGCCAGCAGCCACCGGGACAGGGGGGTCGACGAGCAGTACTTC.